This T cell receptor (beta chain) emerged from a study of T cells in Graves' hyperthyroidism and ophthalmopathy (dated by TCRdb to about 2019). Concerning the study at large: Peripheral blood samples were taken at the time of initial diagnosis, prior to any treatment. In addition, the study compared T-cell repertoires in thyroid tissue and in blood from about 6 Graves' hyperthyroidism patients. After sampling, hyperthyroidism patients received methimazole starting at 30 mg daily, and ophthalmopathy patients received high-dose intravenous methylprednisolone. Prospective prediction of ophthalmopathy was tested in an independent validation cohort consisting of some 20 hyperthyroidism patients and 17 patients who later progressed to ophthalmopathy. The paper describes TCR Vbeta CDR3 sequencing of fewer than 150 peripheral blood samples, made up of 43 ophthalmopathy patients, 70 to 75 hyperthyroidism patients and 17 progressor patients. For training and testing, the 100 or so patients in the discovery cohort were randomly divided in a 7:3 ratio. To identify distinguishing TCR V-J signatures, a discovery cohort of around 100 patients was used, comprising 40 to 45 with Graves' ophthalmopathy and some 57 with stable Graves' hyperthyroidism. Study-wide conclusions, independent of this receptor: A model built on a 13 V-J signature distinguished ophthalmopathy from stable hyperthyroidism, reaching 85% to 90% sensitivity and 81% to 83% specificity in cross-validation and 80%/75% in testing. In validation, progression to ophthalmopathy was predicted by the model with 55% to 71% sensitivity and 72% to 80% specificity, a median of roughly six months before onset. Most expanded thyroid clonotypes (frequency above 0.001) were also found in blood, which suggests that blood repertoires may mirror thyroid immune responses. No statistical method was used to set the sample size in advance, and investigators knew the group allocation.

The TCR beta CDR3 regions were amplified from the RNA transcripts. The first round of RT-PCR for the TCR CDR3 was performed with the HTBI primer set and the Qiagen OneStep RT-PCR kit. A second multiplex PCR round built the libraries, followed by size selection and purification. The libraries were sequenced on an Illumina HiSeq2000 using paired-end 100 bp reads. The study's own analysis went as follows. SOAPnuke was used to process the raw data, removing reads that contained adapters or uncalled bases, had a mean Phred below 15, or lacked an exact match to the constant primer or identifier. High-quality paired reads were merged with COPE v1.2.5, and unique nucleotide sequences were defined as clonotypes. Clonotypes were aligned to IMGT TRBV, TRBD and TRBJ reference segments using MiTCR v1.1. The analysis was restricted to V-J combinations with a frequency above 0.0001, which together covered about 99% of the repertoires. A TCS score was defined as the ratio between F50 (clonal expansion) and ExV (chaos), using BLOSUM62-based TCRdist between CDR3 peptides within each V-J. Welch's t-statistics and random forest reduced fewer than 600 V-J features to 10 to 15, which were used in a naive Bayes classifier (R e1071). TCRdb's own reprocessing of the public reads used fastp at Q25 and MiXCR and kept productive beta chains. When rows share a CDR3 protein, they turn into one entry using the most common DNA and genes. Here the V and J calls rest on TCRdb's processing, not on the authors' analysis. The sample contains 550,000 to 800,000 distinct CDR3 sequences, 17% of them found a single time. The ten largest make up about 14% of the sample.

The junction shows trimming of 6 bases on V and 6 bases on J, and the gene matches do not reach 5 bases of it. In the germline V gene, CDR1 corresponds to MDHEN and CDR2 to SYDVKM. Taken from cysteine to phenylalanine, the CDR3 has 13 residues. Of the read, only the CDR3 DNA is kept; its 39 bases are in frame from base 1. This clonotype was observed a few times. Its target antigen remains unknown. There are no base qualities to consult, and no much larger clone falls within one base. A patient counted as having stable Graves' hyperthyroidism if no progression to ophthalmopathy occurred over 18 months of follow-up. The hyperthyroidism patients were between 18 and 65 years old and newly diagnosed, with a disease duration of less than 2 months. Exclusion was applied to patients with uncontrolled infections, other autoimmune diseases, pregnancy or lactation. Diagnoses relied on clinical symptoms, serum thyroxine and TRAb, thyroid ultrasound and orbital computed tomography. PBMCs were separated from roughly 9.6 ml of fresh peripheral blood using Ficoll-Paque density gradient centrifugation. Total RNA was extracted with Trizol reagent, and quality was checked on an Agilent 2100 Bioanalyzer.

The source is a man over 45 with Graves' hyperthyroidism. The sample consisted of blood. The rearrangement joined TRBV28 to TRBJ1-5, with 7 bases aligning to TRBD1. The CDR3 in this case is CASSGQASQPQHF. DNA sequence: TGTGCCAGCAGCGGACAGGCTAGTCAGCCCCAGCATTTT.